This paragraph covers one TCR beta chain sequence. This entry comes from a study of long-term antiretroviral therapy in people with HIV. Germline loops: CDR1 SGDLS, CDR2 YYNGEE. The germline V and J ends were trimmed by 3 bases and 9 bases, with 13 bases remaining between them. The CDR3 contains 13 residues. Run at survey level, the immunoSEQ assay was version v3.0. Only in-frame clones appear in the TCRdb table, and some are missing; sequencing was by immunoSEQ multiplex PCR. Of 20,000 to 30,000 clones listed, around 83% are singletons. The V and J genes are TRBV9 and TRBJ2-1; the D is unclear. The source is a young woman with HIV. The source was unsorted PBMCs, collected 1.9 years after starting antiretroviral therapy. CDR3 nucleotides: TGTGCCAGCAGCGAACCAACCTTCGGTGAGCAGTTCTTC. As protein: CASSEPTFGEQFF.